The 30 T cell receptor beta chains presented below share a single source sample, sequenced in a study of long-term antiretroviral therapy in people with HIV (dated by TCRdb to between 2020 and 2023). The immunoSEQ hsTCRB v3.0 assay was used at survey level resolution to sequence the TRB variable region. TCRdb carries this immuneACCESS record with in-frame sequences only. Its versions omit some clonotypes, under half of them owing to an unresolved V gene in the studies checked, with the rest unexplained. The sample table contains over 25,000 clones; only one count was recorded for 65% to 85% of them. The top ten clonotypes cover approximately 9.5% of the sample. The input for sequencing was unsorted PBMCs, taken 3 years after starting antiretroviral therapy. Receptors were obtained from a man in his forties with HIV.

The chain recombines TRBV10-2 with TRBJ2-2, with D hard to call. Per germline, CDR1 WSHSY and CDR2 SAAADI. CDR3 length: 13 amino acids. The V gene lost 0 bases and the J gene lost 6 bases, with 5 bases spanning the gap. CDR3 DNA: TGCGCCAGCAGTGAGTCCGGCGCCGGGGAGCTGTTTTTT. Translating it yields CASSESGAGELFF.

This clone was detected a few times. The chain employs TRBV5-5 and TRBJ1-5; D gene ambiguous. Germline assignment: CDR1 SGHKS and CDR2 YYEKEE (reference sequence). CDR3 length: 16 amino acids. V lost 0 bases and J lost 2, with 12 bases in between. The CDR3 loop reads CASSLAATSGNQPQHF. CDR3 DNA sequence: TGTGCCAGCAGCTTGGCGGCTACGAGTGGCAATCAGCCCCAGCATTTT. The complete variable domain, with remaining parts taken from reference TRBV5-5 and TRBJ1-5, reads DAGVTQSPTHLIKTRGQQVTLRCSPISGHKSVSWYQQVLGQGPQFIFQYYEKEERGRGNFPDRFSARQFPNYSSELNVNALLLGDSALYLCASSLAATSGNQPQHFGDGTRLSIL.

V usage is TRBV7-6 and J usage is TRBJ2-7, with D perhaps being TRBD1 or TRBD2 (5 bases each). The ends were cut back, 1 base at V and 4 bases at J, with 11 bases in the middle. CDR3 length: 14 amino acids. Germline assignment: CDR1 SGHVS and CDR2 FNYEAQ. The CDR3 region is CASSLGGNSYEQYF. CDR3 in DNA: TGTGCCAGCAGCTTAGGGGGGAATTCGTACGAGCAGTACTTC.

This sequence joins TRBV10-3 and TRBJ2-7; D is possibly TRBD1 or TRBD2 (5 bases each). V dropped 5 bases and J dropped 6 bases, with 14 bases sitting between them. Germline CDR1 reads ENHRY; CDR2 reads SYGVKD. The CDR3 has 13 amino acids. DNA of the CDR3: TGTGCCATCAGTAACCGGGACCCCCTCGAGCAGTACTTC. This codes for CAISNRDPLEQYF.

The chain joins TRBV7-9 to TRBJ1-1; D gene unclear. Germline V CDR1 and CDR2: SEHNR, FQNEAQ (reference sequence). This CDR3 comprises 11 residues. The ends were cut back, 5 bases at V and 2 bases at J, with 3 bases in the middle. CDR3 in amino acids: CASSANTEAFF. In DNA form, the CDR3 reads TGTGCCAGCAGCGCTAACACTGAAGCTTTCTTT.

The chain has TRBV18 and TRBJ2-3, with a tentative D call TRBD2 (6 bases). V lost 3 bases to trimming and J lost 4 bases, with 17 bases between them. Germline CDR1 and CDR2: KGHSH and LQKENI. This CDR3 spans 16 amino acids. The CDR3 DNA is TGTGCCAGCTCACCTCCCGTCGGGGGAGAGCCAGATACGCAGTATTTT. Its translation: CASSPPVGGEPDTQYF.

This clone was counted only a few times. This sequence joins TRBV6-4 and TRBJ1-2; 7 bases line up with TRBD1. Trimming at V came to 6 bases and at J to 1 base, leaving 5 bases not matched to a gene. The CDR3 runs to 14 residues. Germline assignment: CDR1 MRHNA and CDR2 SNTAGT. The CDR3 region is CASSPGQLNYGYTF. CDR3 coding DNA: TGTGCCAGCAGCCCGGGACAGCTTAACTATGGCTACACCTTC.

CDR3 loop: CASSFSGYEQYF. The CDR3 DNA is TGTGCCAGCAGCTTTAGCGGCTACGAGCAGTACTTC. This rearrangement joins TRBV11-2 to TRBJ2-7; D possibly corresponds to TRBD2 (6 bases). Trimming removed 3 bases at V and 3 bases at J, with 6 bases between. The length of the CDR3 is 12 residues. The germline V gene encodes CDR1 SGHAT and CDR2 FQNNGV.

V is TRBV11-1 and J is TRBJ2-1, with D possibly matching TRBD1 (6 bases). The CDR3 totals 15 residues. CDR1 is SGHAT, CDR2 FQDESV, per germline (reference sequence). Trimming removed 2 bases at V and 8 bases at J, with 16 bases between. CDR3 region: CASSLWAGVGDEQFF. The CDR3 nucleotides are TGTGCCAGCAGCTTATGGGCAGGGGTAGGCGATGAGCAGTTCTTC.

The chain uses TRBV5-1 and TRBJ2-3, with D unresolved. Trimming took off 1 base at V and 2 bases at J, with 8 bases between the two ends. The CDR3 loop spans 14 amino acids. CDR1 is SGHRS, CDR2 YFSETQ, per germline. In DNA, the CDR3 is TGCGCCAGCAGCTTGTCTTTTCTCACAGATACGCAGTATTTT. Amino acid sequence: CASSLSFLTDTQYF.

The chain combines TRBV11-2 with TRBJ2-3, with 8 bases that match TRBD2. CDR1 and CDR2 (germline): SGHAT, FQNNGV. V dropped 7 bases and J dropped 2; count of bases not matched to a gene: 8. The CDR3 is 15 amino acids. The chain's CDR3 is CASNHGRGVTDTQYF. In DNA, the CDR3 is TGTGCCAGCAACCACGGGCGGGGGGTCACAGATACGCAGTATTTT.

This CDR3 reads CASSVEPSSYNEQFF. CDR3 DNA sequence: TGCGCCAGCAGCGTGGAACCTAGCTCCTACAATGAGCAGTTCTTC. The chain employs TRBV5-1 and TRBJ2-1; D unclear. Trimming pared 4 bases from V and 0 bases from J, leaving 11 bases between. CDR3 size: 15 residues. Germline assignment: CDR1 SGHRS and CDR2 YFSETQ.

This clone was seen once. The chain couples TRBV5-1 to TRBJ1-1; the match to TRBD1 covers 12 bases. The CDR3 covers 15 residues. V gave up 5 bases and J gave up 5 bases; unmatched junction bases: 7. The germline V gene encodes CDR1 SGHRS and CDR2 YFSETQ. In DNA, the CDR3 is TGCGCCAGCAGGGGGGCGGGACAGGGGGCAACTGAAGCTTTCTTT. As protein: CASRGAGQGATEAFF. Full variable domain (rest looked up from reference TRBV5-1 and TRBJ1-1): KAGVTQTPRYLIKTRGQQVTLSCSPISGHRSVSWYQQTPGQGLQFLFEYFSETQRNKGNFPGRFSGRQFSNSRSEMNVSTLELGDSALYLCASRGAGQGATEAFFGQGTRLTVV.

V usage is TRBV19 and J usage is TRBJ2-3, with D tentatively TRBD1 or TRBD2 (5 bases each). The CDR3 is 15 amino acids. The germline gives CDR1 LNHDA, CDR2 SQIVND (reference sequence). The germline V and J ends were trimmed by 5 bases and 6 bases, with 18 bases remaining between them. The CDR3 spells CASSGDRLWGDTQYF. In DNA, the CDR3 is TGTGCCAGTAGTGGGGATCGGCTTTGGGGGGATACGCAGTATTTT.

The chain carries TRBV25-1 and TRBJ2-3; maybe TRBD1 (5 bases). The CDR3 is 14 residues long. Trimming took off 4 bases at V and 1 base at J, with 9 bases between the two ends. CDR1 is MGHDK, CDR2 SYGVNS, per germline. This CDR3 is CASSVGARTDTQYF. In DNA form, the CDR3 reads TGTGCCAGCAGTGTAGGGGCCCGCACAGATACGCAGTATTTT.

Only a few counts were recorded for this clone. The CDR3: CASSRVAGGLYNEQFF. CDR3 coding DNA: TGTGCCAGCAGCAGAGTCGCGGGGGGCCTCTACAATGAGCAGTTCTTC. This chain uses TRBV7-9 with TRBJ2-1; TRBD2 matches 8 bases. The V gene's germline CDR1 is SEHNR and CDR2 FQNEAQ (reference sequence). The CDR3 covers 16 residues. J gave up 3 bases and V 5 bases, and 9 bases lay outside the gene matches. Full variable domain (remainder filled in from reference TRBV7-9 and TRBJ2-1): DTGVSQNPRHKITKRGQNVTFRCDPISEHNRLYWYRQTLGQGPEFLTYFQNEAQLEKSRLLSDRFSAERPKGSFSTLEIQRTEQGDSAMYLCASSRVAGGLYNEQFFGPGTRLTVL.

This sequence joins TRBV27 and TRBJ2-2; D ambiguous. The CDR3 has 13 residues. Germline assignment: CDR1 MNHEY and CDR2 SMNVEV (reference sequence). V was shortened by 1 base and J by 1 base, with 1 base between the two germline ends. This CDR3 reads CASSLLNTGELFF. CDR3 coding DNA: TGTGCCAGCAGTTTATTGAACACCGGGGAGCTGTTTTTT.

The rearrangement links TRBV28 to TRBJ1-5; D remains unclear. The CDR3 has 11 amino acids. The V gene lost 5 bases and the J gene lost 4 bases, with 3 bases spanning the gap. The germline V gene has CDR1 MDHEN and CDR2 SYDVKM. The CDR3 protein is CASSDNQPQHF. The CDR3, as DNA: TGTGCCAGCAGTGATAATCAGCCCCAGCATTTT.

This sequence joins TRBV10-3 and TRBJ2-7; 7 bases are a match to TRBD1. The trim removed 6 bases at V and 7 bases at J, leaving 9 bases unmatched. Germline V lookup: CDR1 ENHRY, CDR2 SYGVKD. The CDR3 is made up of 13 amino acids. CDR3 residues: CAISVQRGLEQYF. CDR3 DNA: TGTGCCATCAGCGTCCAAAGGGGGCTTGAGCAGTACTTC.

The gene calls are TRBV18 and TRBJ1-5; no reliable D call. V lost 1 base, J lost 0 bases, and 7 bases lay in between. The CDR3 consists of 15 residues. Germline V gene lookup returns CDR1 KGHSH and CDR2 LQKENI. The CDR3 DNA is TGTGCCAGCTCACCACGGACGGATAGCAATCAGCCCCAGCATTTT. It is translated as CASSPRTDSNQPQHF.

The CDR3 spells CARSEDRVQCYEQYF. The CDR3 DNA reads TGTGCCAGAAGCGAAGACAGGGTCCAGTGCTACGAGCAGTACTTC. This chain links TRBV5-3 with TRBJ2-7; 7 bases are shared with TRBD1. TRBV5-3 is filed as an ORF, its function uncertain. This CDR3 has 15 residues. V lost 4 bases, J lost 3 bases, and 10 bases stayed unmatched.

The rearrangement joins TRBV28 to TRBJ2-4, with no clear D. V lost 8 bases and J 0 bases, leaving 8 bases between the germline ends. The germline gives CDR1 MDHEN, CDR2 SYDVKM. This CDR3 comprises 13 residues. CDR3 amino acids: CASALLAKNIQYF. CDR3 DNA sequence: TGTGCCAGCGCTCTACTAGCCAAAAACATTCAGTACTTC.

This chain links TRBV5-1 with TRBJ2-7; a weak D match, TRBD2 (6 bases). The CDR3 extends over 14 amino acids. Germline CDR1 and CDR2: SGHRS and YFSETQ. Deletions cut 3 bases from V and 1 base from J, with 11 bases between. The CDR3 region is CASSWEDRSYEQYF. DNA of the CDR3: TGCGCCAGCAGCTGGGAGGACCGGTCCTACGAGCAGTACTTC.

This clone has more than one count but fewer than ten. The genes are TRBV7-8 and TRBJ2-7; 10 bases agree with TRBD2. This CDR3 has 18 amino acids. Germline loops: CDR1 SGHVS, CDR2 FQNEAQ. Trimming removed 2 bases from V and 2 bases from J; junction bases left unmatched: 12. As DNA, the CDR3 is TGTGCCAGCAGCTTATTCTTGGACCTAGCGGGAGCCACCTACGAGCAGTACTTC. Protein sequence: CASSLFLDLAGATYEQYF.

The gene calls are TRBV6-1 and TRBJ2-5, with 7 bases matching TRBD2. V gave up 2 bases and J gave up 1 base; unmatched junction bases: 16. This CDR3 is built from 19 residues. Germline loops: CDR1 MNHNS, CDR2 SASEGT. CDR3 amino acids: CASSEILTRTGGTQETQYF. The CDR3, as DNA: TGTGCCAGCAGTGAAATCCTAACAAGGACGGGAGGTACCCAAGAGACCCAGTACTTC.

A word on this clone: The same CDR3 is also encoded by other DNA sequences in this sample. The chain is built from TRBV18 and TRBJ1-1, with TRBD1 matching 7 bases. Unmatched junction bases numbered 4, after V lost 3 bases and J lost 0 bases. The CDR3 loop spans 15 amino acids. Per the germline V gene, CDR1 is KGHSH and CDR2 is LQKENI. The CDR3 DNA is TGTGCCAGCTCACCCCCAGGGGGTTTGAACACTGAAGCTTTCTTT. This gives the protein CASSPPGGLNTEAFF.

The chain employs TRBV5-6 and TRBJ1-4; unclear D gene. The DNA matches TRBJ2-2 better at its end, which makes the J call doubtful. Germline V gives CDR1 SGHDT, CDR2 YYEEEE. The CDR3 is 12 residues long. DNA of the CDR3: TGTGCCAGCAGCTTGGGGGTCGGGGAGCTGTTTTTT. Translating it yields CASSLGVGELFF.

The chain's CDR3 is CASTSDRATEAFF. CDR3 sequence (DNA): TGTGCCAGCACGAGCGACCGAGCCACTGAAGCTTTCTTT. The rearrangement joins TRBV2 to TRBJ1-1; D is undetermined. This CDR3 is 13 amino acids long. CDR1 is SNHLY, CDR2 FYNNEI, per germline. Trimming stripped 7 bases from V and 4 bases from J, with 13 bases between.

The V gene is TRBV30, the J gene TRBJ2-5; 10 nucleotides align to TRBD1. The V gene's germline CDR1 is GTSNPN and CDR2 SVGIG (reference sequence). Unmatched junction bases numbered 3, after V lost 0 bases and J lost 5 bases. This CDR3 spans 14 amino acids. This chain's CDR3 is CAWSVGQGVETQYF. CDR3 sequence (DNA): TGTGCCTGGAGTGTTGGACAGGGGGTCGAGACCCAGTACTTC.

The chain has TRBV6-6 and TRBJ2-5, with D tentatively TRBD1 (5 bases). The CDR3 covers 14 residues. The V and J ends lost 5 bases and 0 bases respectively, with 10 bases between them. Looked up from germline, CDR1 is MNHNY and CDR2 is SVGAGI (reference sequence). The CDR3 here is CASSPSRDQETQYF. CDR3 bases: TGTGCCAGCAGTCCCAGCAGGGACCAAGAGACCCAGTACTTC.